The sequence of this TCR beta chain was determined in a study of cytomegalovirus exposure and HLA in healthy donors. Study-level results: While the bulk of TCR sequences proved rare, some public TCRs turned up in many donors.

Comments on this clone: Its antigen is not known.

The CDR3 has 15 residues. Trimming removed 5 bases at V and 6 bases at J, with 16 bases between. CDR1 SEHNR and CDR2 FQNEAQ come from the germline V gene (reference sequence). The PCR ran on 60 Vbeta and 13 Jbeta primers. Using immunoSEQ multiplex PCR, the repertoire was profiled, and TCRdb retains in-frame clones only, with some absent. The data hold around 100,000 clones, with roughly three quarters observed a single time. This receptor was identified in a female donor in good health and CMV-seropositive. The sample consisted of PBMCs. V and J are TRBV7-9 and TRBJ2-2, with a tentative D call TRBD2 (7 bases). CDR3 residues: CASSREGGVAGELFF. The CDR3 coding sequence is TGTGCCAGCAGCCGCGAGGGGGGGGTCGCCGGGGAGCTGTTTTTT.